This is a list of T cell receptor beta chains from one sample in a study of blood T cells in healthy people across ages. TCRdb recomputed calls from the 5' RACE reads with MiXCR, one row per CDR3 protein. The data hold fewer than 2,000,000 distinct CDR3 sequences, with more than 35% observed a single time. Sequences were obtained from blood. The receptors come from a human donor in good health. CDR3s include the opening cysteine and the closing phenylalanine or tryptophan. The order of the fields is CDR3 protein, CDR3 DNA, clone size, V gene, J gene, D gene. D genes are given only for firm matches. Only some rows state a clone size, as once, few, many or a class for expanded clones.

CASSSGAGDSPLHF,TGTGCCAGCAGCTCAGGAGCAGGGGATTCACCCCTCCACTTT,NA,TRBV7-3,TRBJ1-6,NA
CASSQEVGSSTEAFF,TGTGCCAGCAGCCAAGAGGTGGGGTCGAGCACTGAAGCTTTCTTT,few,TRBV4-2,TRBJ1-1,NA
CASSPTRLATNIGELFF,TGTGCCAGCAGCCCAACCCGACTAGCGACGAACATCGGGGAGCTGTTTTTT,NA,TRBV11-2,TRBJ2-2,TRBD2
CSQGRVSDTQYF,TGCAGCCAGGGCAGGGTCTCAGATACGCAGTATTTT,NA,TRBV29-1,TRBJ2-3,NA
CASRGPISYNEQFF,TGTGCCAGCAGGGGTCCAATCTCCTACAATGAGCAGTTCTTC,NA,TRBV27,TRBJ2-1,NA
CASSYPRGQPVPQETQYF,TGTGCCAGCAGTTACCCCCGAGGCCAACCAGTCCCCCAAGAGACCCAGTACTTC,NA,TRBV28,TRBJ2-5,NA
CASSDAHRPGKETQYF,TGTGCCAGCAGCGACGCACATCGGCCGGGCAAAGAGACCCAGTACTTC,NA,TRBV9,TRBJ2-5,NA
CSVEVPFRVNEQYF,TGCAGCGTTGAAGTCCCCTTCAGGGTGAACGAGCAGTACTTC,NA,TRBV29-1,TRBJ2-7,NA
CSAGWAMRGYTF,TGCAGCGCCGGTTGGGCAATGAGAGGCTACACCTTC,NA,TRBV29-1,TRBJ1-2,NA
CSVGGVSYEQYF,TGCAGCGTTGGTGGGGTCTCCTACGAGCAGTACTTC,NA,TRBV29-1,TRBJ2-7,NA
CASRPGRANEKLFF,TGTGCCAGCAGACCGGGGAGGGCTAATGAAAAACTGTTTTTT,NA,TRBV7-8,TRBJ1-4,NA
CASSSNLGRRYGYTF,TGTGCCAGCAGCTCTAACCTTGGACGGCGCTATGGCTACACCTTC,NA,TRBV7-2,TRBJ1-2,NA
CASSQEPSQHGYTF,TGCGCCAGCAGCCAAGAGCCCTCCCAACATGGCTACACCTTC,few,TRBV4-3,TRBJ1-2,NA
CASSFKGSGSQPQHF,TGTGCCAGCAGTTTTAAGGGGTCGGGCAGTCAGCCCCAGCATTTT,few,TRBV27,TRBJ1-5,NA
CASGYSGGALDTQYF,TGTGCCAGCGGATACTCCGGGGGGGCCTTAGATACGCAGTATTTT,NA,TRBV7-9,TRBJ2-3,TRBD2
CSARDSRQYYKQYF,TGCAGTGCTAGAGATTCTAGACAGTACTACAAGCAGTACTTC,NA,TRBV20-1,TRBJ2-7,NA
CASRQTSGGYGTQYF,TGTGCCAGCAGACAGACTAGCGGGGGGTATGGTACGCAGTATTTT,NA,TRBV12-3/TRBV12-4,TRBJ2-3,TRBD2
CASSYSGRPTYEQYF,TGTGCCAGCAGTTACTCGGGCCGACCAACCTACGAGCAGTACTTC,NA,TRBV6-5,TRBJ2-7,NA
CRRGQGASEQYF,TGCAGGAGAGGACAAGGGGCTAGTGAGCAGTACTTC,few,TRBV20-1,TRBJ2-7,NA
CASSHTSPGARNGYTF,TGTGCCAGCAGCCACACCTCCCCGGGGGCTAGGAATGGCTACACCTTC,few,TRBV4-2,TRBJ1-2,NA
CASSLVGQGATEAFF,TGCGCCAGCAGCTTGGTAGGACAGGGGGCGACTGAAGCTTTCTTT,NA,TRBV5-1,TRBJ1-1,TRBD1
CASSSVGGDGTGIYEQYF,TGTGCCAGCAGTTCCGTTGGCGGAGACGGGACAGGTATCTACGAGCAGTACTTC,NA,TRBV6-2/TRBV6-3,TRBJ2-7,TRBD1
CASSLGYDRGMGYTF,TGTGCCAGCAGCTTAGGATATGACAGGGGAATGGGCTACACCTTC,NA,TRBV7-2,TRBJ1-2,TRBD1
CATSRGLRNEQYF,TGTGCCACCAGCAGAGGTTTGAGGAACGAGCAGTACTTC,NA,TRBV15,TRBJ2-7,NA
CSARSLAGGFNEQFF,TGCAGTGCTAGATCTTTAGCGGGGGGCTTCAATGAGCAGTTCTTC,few,TRBV20-1,TRBJ2-1,TRBD2
CSVGAVTGGYTF,TGCAGCGTGGGCGCGGTTACGGGGGGCTACACCTTC,NA,TRBV29-1,TRBJ1-2,NA
CASSQDMAGGTDMQYF,TGCGCCAGCAGCCAAGATATGGCGGGGGGAACAGATATGCAGTATTTT,NA,TRBV4-3,TRBJ2-3,TRBD2
CSAGDALGEVPYGYTF,TGCAGTGCTGGAGACGCGCTGGGGGAGGTACCCTATGGCTACACCTTC,NA,TRBV20-1,TRBJ1-2,NA